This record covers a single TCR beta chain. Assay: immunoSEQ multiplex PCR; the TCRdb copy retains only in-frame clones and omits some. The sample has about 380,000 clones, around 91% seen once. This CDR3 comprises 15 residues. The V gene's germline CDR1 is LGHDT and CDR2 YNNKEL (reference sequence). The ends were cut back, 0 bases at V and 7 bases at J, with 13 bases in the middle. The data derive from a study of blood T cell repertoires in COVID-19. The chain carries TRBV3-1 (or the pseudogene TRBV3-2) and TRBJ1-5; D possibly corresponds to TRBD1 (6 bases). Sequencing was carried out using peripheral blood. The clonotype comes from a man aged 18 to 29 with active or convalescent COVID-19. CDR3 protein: CASSQDAGVSQPQHF. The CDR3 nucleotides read TGTGCCAGCAGCCAAGATGCAGGGGTTAGCCAGCCCCAGCATTTT.